These 3 T cell receptor beta chains were sequenced from one sample in a study of molecular identifiers for immune sequencing clone quantification. From the PCR reads, TCRdb called clonotypes with MiXCR, one entry per CDR3 protein. The data contain over 85,000 distinct CDR3 sequences, around a fifth of them singletons. The sample comprised naive CD8+ T cells from blood, with Jurkat cell RNA spiked in. Subset reported: FACS-sorted CD8+CD4-CCR7+CD45RA+ naive T cells. These receptors were collected from a human donor in good health. Some libraries in this study had Jurkat cell RNA spiked in.

Ten or more counts support this clonotype. The chain couples TRBV10-2 to TRBJ2-1, with TRBD2 matching over 7 bases. There are 11 residues in the CDR3. Germline V gives CDR1 WSHSY, CDR2 SAAADI. The V segment lost 10 bases and the J segment 9 bases; nucleotides outside the gene matches: 6. The CDR3 nucleotides are TGCGCCACTAGACTAGCCGGTGAGCAGTTCTTC. It specifies CATRLAGEQFF.

This clonotype was found many times. This chain uses TRBV30 with TRBJ2-2; 7 bases line up with TRBD1. The CDR3 totals 14 residues. The germline V gene has CDR1 GTSNPN and CDR2 SVGIG (reference sequence). J gave up 6 bases and V 5 bases, and 9 bases lay outside the gene matches. The CDR3 DNA follows: TGTGCCTGGGACCCGGTCCAGGGGGCCGGGGAGCTGTTTTTT. Protein sequence: CAWDPVQGAGELFF. Using reference TRBV30 and TRBJ2-2 for the parts outside the CDR3, the full variable domain is SQTIHQWPATLVQPVGSPLSLECTVEGTSNPNLYWYRQAAGRGLQLLFYSVGIGQISSEVPQNLSASRPQDRQFILSSKKLLLSDSGFYLCAWDPVQGAGELFFGEGSRLTVL.

This clonotype came up a few times. The chain employs TRBV5-1 and TRBJ2-7, with 12 bases identical to TRBD2. Germline loops: CDR1 SGHRS, CDR2 YFSETQ. This CDR3 comprises 14 residues. J gave up 4 bases and V 5 bases, and 4 bases lay outside the gene matches. The CDR3 DNA reads TGCGCCAGCAGTTCTAGCGGGAGGGATTACGAGCAGTACTTC. Amino acid sequence: CASSSSGRDYEQYF.